What follows describes a single TCR beta chain. Clones were sequenced by immunoSEQ multiplex PCR, and TCRdb holds only the in-frame ones, with some missing. The sample holds around 70,000 clones, roughly 88% seen once. This sample stems from a study of OX40 agonist ivuxolimab in advanced cancers. The source is an adult with an advanced solid tumor such as melanoma, head and neck, liver or kidney cancer. Sequences were derived from CD4+ or CD8+ T cells sorted from blood, sampled in a trial of the OX40 agonist ivuxolimab.

CDR3 in amino acids: CSVELAASGSGETQYF. As DNA, the CDR3 is TGCAGCGTTGAGCTCGCGGCTAGCGGGAGTGGGGAGACCCAGTACTTC. This chain joins TRBV29-1 and TRBJ2-5, with 10 bases fitting TRBD2. The V gene's germline CDR1 is SQVTM and CDR2 ANQGSEA. The ends lost 3 bases at V and 5 bases at J; junction bases unmatched: 12. CDR3 length equals 16 residues.